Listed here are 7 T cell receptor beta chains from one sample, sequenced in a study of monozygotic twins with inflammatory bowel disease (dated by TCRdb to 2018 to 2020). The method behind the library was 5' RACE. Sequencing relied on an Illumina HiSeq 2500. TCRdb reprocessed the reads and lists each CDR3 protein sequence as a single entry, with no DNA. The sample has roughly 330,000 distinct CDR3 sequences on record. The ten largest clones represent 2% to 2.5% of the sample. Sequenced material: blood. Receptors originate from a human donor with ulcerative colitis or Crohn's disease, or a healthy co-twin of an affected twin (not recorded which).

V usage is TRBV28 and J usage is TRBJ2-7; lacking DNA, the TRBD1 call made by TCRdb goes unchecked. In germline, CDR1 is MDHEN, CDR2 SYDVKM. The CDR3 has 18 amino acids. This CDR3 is CASSHPPYISKSSYEQYF.

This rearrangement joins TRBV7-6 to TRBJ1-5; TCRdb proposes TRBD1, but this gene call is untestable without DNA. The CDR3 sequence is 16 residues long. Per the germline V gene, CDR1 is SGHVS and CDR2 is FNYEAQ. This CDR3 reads CASSPLPRLSNQPQHF.

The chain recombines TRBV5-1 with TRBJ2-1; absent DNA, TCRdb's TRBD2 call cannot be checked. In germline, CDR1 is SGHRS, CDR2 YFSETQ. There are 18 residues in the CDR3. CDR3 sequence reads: CASSLELAGGSSYNEQFF.

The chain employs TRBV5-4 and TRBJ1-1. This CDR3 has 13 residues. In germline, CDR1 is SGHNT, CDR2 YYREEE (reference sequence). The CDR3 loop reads CASSLDLYNEAFF. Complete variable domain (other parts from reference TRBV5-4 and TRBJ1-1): ETGVTQSPTHLIKTRGQQVTLRCSSQSGHNTVSWYQQALGQGPQFIFQYYREEENGRGNFPPRFSGLQFPNYSSELNVNALELDDSALYLCASSLDLYNEAFFGQGTRLTVV.

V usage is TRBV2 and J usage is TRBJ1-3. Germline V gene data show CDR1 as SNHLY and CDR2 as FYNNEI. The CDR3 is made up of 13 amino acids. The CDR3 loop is CASTVHSGNTIYF.

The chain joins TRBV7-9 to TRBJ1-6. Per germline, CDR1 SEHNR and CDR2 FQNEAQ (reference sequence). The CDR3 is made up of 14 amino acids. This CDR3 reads CASSLSQGRSPLHF.

The CDR3 sequence is CASSSNAGTPPQFF. The V call is TRBV7-9, the J call TRBJ2-1. Germline V gene data show CDR1 as SEHNR and CDR2 as FQNEAQ (reference sequence). The CDR3 loop spans 14 amino acids. Full variable domain (outside the CDR3, taken from reference TRBV7-9 and TRBJ2-1): DTGVSQNPRHKITKRGQNVTFRCDPISEHNRLYWYRQTLGQGPEFLTYFQNEAQLEKSRLLSDRFSAERPKGSFSTLEIQRTEQGDSAMYLCASSSNAGTPPQFFGPGTRLTVL.